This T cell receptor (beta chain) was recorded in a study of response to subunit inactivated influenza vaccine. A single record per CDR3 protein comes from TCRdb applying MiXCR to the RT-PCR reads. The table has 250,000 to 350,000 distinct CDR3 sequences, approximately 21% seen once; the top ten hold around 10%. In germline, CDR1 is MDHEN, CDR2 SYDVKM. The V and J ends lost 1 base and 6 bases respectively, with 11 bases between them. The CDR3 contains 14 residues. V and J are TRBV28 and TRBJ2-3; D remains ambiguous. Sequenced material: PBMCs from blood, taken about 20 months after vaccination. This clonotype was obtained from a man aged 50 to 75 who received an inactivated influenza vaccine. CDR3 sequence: CASSLSASADTQYF. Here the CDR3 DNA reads TGTGCCAGCAGTTTATCCGCCTCCGCGGATACGCAGTATTTT.